What follows are 19 T cell receptor beta chains derived from one specimen sequenced in a study of OX40 agonist ivuxolimab in advanced cancers. Library method: the immunoSEQ multiplex PCR assay. The immuneACCESS repertoire file appears here via TCRdb, limited to in-frame rearrangements. These files lack a portion of the clones; in checked studies, under half of the deficit traces to unresolved V genes, and the cause of the others is not known. This sample gives about 53,000 clones in total; about 88% of them show up just once. The ten biggest clones cover about 1.5% of the sample. Sequences were derived from CD4+ or CD8+ T cells sorted from blood, sampled in a trial of the OX40 agonist ivuxolimab. The source of these receptors is an adult with an advanced solid tumor such as melanoma, head and neck, liver or kidney cancer.

The genes are TRBV7-2 and TRBJ1-5; maybe TRBD1 (5 bases). This CDR3 spans 15 amino acids. V was shortened by 5 bases and J by 3 bases, with 14 bases between the two germline ends. Looked up from germline, CDR1 is SGHTA and CDR2 is FQGNSA. CDR3 sequence (DNA): TGTGCCAGCAGCCAAGGGCAGGGTACCAATCAGCCCCAGCATTTT. Encoded protein: CASSQGQGTNQPQHF.

The chain links TRBV9 to TRBJ2-5; perhaps TRBD1 as D (5 bases). The germline CDR1 and CDR2 sequences are SGDLS and YYNGEE. Deletions cut 4 bases from V and 5 bases from J, with 18 bases between. The CDR3 is 15 residues long. The DNA of the CDR3 is TGTGCCAGCAGCCAGCAGGGCCAGGATCGGGAGACCCAGTACTTC. It codes for CASSQQGQDRETQYF.

This clone was observed a single time. The chain carries TRBV5-6 and TRBJ1-4; 8 bases fit TRBD1. CDR3 length: 14 residues. Germline V CDR1 and CDR2: SGHDT, YYEEEE. V lost 2 bases and J lost 5; bases outside the gene matches: 2. CDR3 region: CASSFRTGNEKLFF. As DNA, the CDR3 is TGTGCCAGCAGCTTTAGGACAGGGAATGAAAAACTGTTTTTT.

CDR3 nucleotides: TGTGCCAGCAGTTACTTTCTAGCAGAGACCCAGTACTTC. Its protein product is CASSYFLAETQYF. The chain couples TRBV6-5 to TRBJ2-5, with D possibly TRBD2 on 5 matching bases. Trimming cost V 1 base and J 4 bases, with 7 bases left between them. This CDR3 is 13 amino acids long. CDR1 is MNHEY, CDR2 SVGAGI, per germline.

The rearrangement joins TRBV2 to TRBJ1-2, with D perhaps TRBD1 (5 bases). This CDR3 is 17 amino acids long. CDR1 is SNHLY, CDR2 FYNNEI, per germline. Trimming left V 6 bases short and J 4 bases short, with 24 bases between. CDR3 sequence: CASSDPGRRHSTYGYTF. DNA of the CDR3: TGTGCCAGCAGCGATCCGGGACGGAGACACAGCACCTATGGCTACACCTTC.

The CDR3 DNA reads TGTGCCAGCAGCTTAAAACGGGGAGTGAGCGGGGTTCTACAAGAGACCCAGTACTTC. It codes for CASSLKRGVSGVLQETQYF. The chain has TRBV7-2 and TRBJ2-5; 7 nucleotides match TRBD2. Germline V gene sequence: CDR1 SGHTA, CDR2 FQGNSA. The CDR3 is made up of 19 amino acids. V lost 2 bases and J lost 2; bases outside the gene matches: 17.

The chain is built from TRBV5-1 and TRBJ2-1; 8 bases agree with TRBD1. V was pared by 4 bases and J by 8 bases, with 8 bases of the junction left unmatched. This CDR3 has 14 amino acids. Germline loops: CDR1 SGHRS, CDR2 YFSETQ. CDR3 sequence: CASSRGQDLDEQFF. The DNA of the CDR3 is TGCGCCAGCAGCAGGGGACAGGACTTGGATGAGCAGTTCTTC.

The CDR3 sequence: CASRAGVLNYGYTF. DNA for the CDR3: TGTGCCAGCCGGGCAGGGGTCTTGAACTATGGCTACACCTTC. The chain couples TRBV19 to TRBJ1-2; tentatively, D is TRBD1 (6 bases). The germline V gene has CDR1 LNHDA and CDR2 SQIVND (reference sequence). The V gene lost 9 bases and the J gene lost 2 bases, with 16 bases spanning the gap. CDR3 length: 14 residues.

The rearrangement uses TRBV7-9 and TRBJ1-2; D possibly corresponds to TRBD1 (6 bases). The ends were cut back, 5 bases at V and 8 bases at J, with 15 bases in the middle. CDR1 is SEHNR and CDR2 is FQNEAQ in the germline V gene (reference sequence). This CDR3 has 13 amino acids. This chain's CDR3 is CASSRQAKLGYTF. DNA for the CDR3: TGTGCCAGCAGCCGACAGGCTAAGTTGGGCTACACCTTC.

This chain joins TRBV6-1 and TRBJ2-7, with a weak D call TRBD1 (6 bases). The length of the CDR3 is 14 residues. Trimming took 5 bases from V and 6 from J, leaving 17 bases between them. Germline CDR1 reads MNHNS; CDR2 reads SASEGT. Written as DNA, the CDR3 is TGTGCCAGCAGTTCACAGGGTACCTCTGGCGAGCAGTACTTC. Translating it yields CASSSQGTSGEQYF.

The chain has TRBV30 and TRBJ2-2; TRBD2 matches at 7 bases. This CDR3 contains 13 residues. The V and J ends lost 3 bases and 6 bases, in that order; junction bases with no gene match: 4. CDR1 GTSNPN and CDR2 SVGIG come from the germline V gene (reference sequence). For the CDR3, the DNA is TGTGCCTGGAGCCTTCGGGGGGCCGGGGAGCTGTTTTTT. It codes for CAWSLRGAGELFF.

The chain combines TRBV7-2 with TRBJ1-5; perhaps TRBD1 as D (6 bases). The CDR3 runs 13 residues. Germline assignment: CDR1 SGHTA and CDR2 FQGNSA. Deletions cut 5 bases from V and 3 bases from J, with 8 bases between. CDR3 nucleotide sequence: TGTGCCAGCAGCCGACAGGCCAATCAGCCCCAGCATTTT. It yields the protein CASSRQANQPQHF. The variable domain in full, completed from reference TRBV7-2 and TRBJ1-5, reads GAGVSQSPSNKVTEKGKDVELRCDPISGHTALYWYRQSLGQGLEFLIYFQGNSAPDKSGLPSDRFSAERTGGSVSTLTIQRTQQEDSAVYLCASSRQANQPQHFGDGTRLSIL.

This chain uses TRBV5-1 with TRBJ2-5, with D perhaps matching TRBD1 (6 bases). The germline V gene encodes CDR1 SGHRS and CDR2 YFSETQ. Trimming took off 3 bases at V and 2 bases at J, with 14 bases between the two ends. The CDR3 totals 15 residues. CDR3 sequence reads: CASSSIPGQQETQYF. The CDR3 nucleotides are TGCGCCAGCAGCTCCATCCCGGGACAACAAGAGACCCAGTACTTC.

CDR3 DNA sequence: TGTGCCAGCAGCCCCGAAAGCAGGAATCAGCCCCAGCATTTT. As protein: CASSPESRNQPQHF. The chain couples TRBV7-9 to TRBJ1-5, with D hard to call. V was pared by 5 bases and J by 4 bases, with 12 bases between. CDR3 length: 14 residues. CDR1 SEHNR and CDR2 FQNEAQ come from the germline V gene (reference sequence).

This sequence joins TRBV5-4 and TRBJ2-5; D may match TRBD1 or TRBD2 (5 bases each). V was pared by 0 bases and J by 4 bases, with 13 bases between. From germline, CDR1 is SGHNT and CDR2 YYREEE (reference sequence). This CDR3 comprises 15 residues. The CDR3 sequence is CASSLAGGPRETQYF. Here the CDR3 DNA reads TGTGCCAGCAGCTTGGCTGGGGGTCCGCGAGAGACCCAGTACTTC.

This chain connects TRBV7-2 to TRBJ1-5; D ambiguous. The CDR3 is 13 amino acids. CDR1 and CDR2 (germline): SGHTA, FQGNSA. V was clipped by 3 bases and J by 2 bases, with 5 bases between them. The CDR3 protein is CASSLDRNQPQHF. The CDR3 nucleotides read TGTGCCAGCAGCTTGGACCGCAATCAGCCCCAGCATTTT.

The chain employs TRBV2 and TRBJ2-7; 7 bases are a match to TRBD1. Germline assignment: CDR1 SNHLY and CDR2 FYNNEI. The V and J ends lost 3 bases and 4 bases, in that order; junction bases with no gene match: 9. This CDR3 is built from 15 residues. The CDR3, as DNA: TGTGCCAGCAGTGAGGGCAGGGGGATGCAGTACGAGCAGTACTTC. It encodes CASSEGRGMQYEQYF.

The gene calls are TRBV6-5 and TRBJ1-1; D unresolved. The CDR3 runs to 15 residues. Germline V gives CDR1 MNHEY, CDR2 SVGAGI. Trimming pared 6 bases from V and 0 bases from J, leaving 14 bases between. The CDR3 region has the DNA TGTGCCAGCAGGTTTGACCGGCGGATGAACACTGAAGCTTTCTTT. This gives the protein CASRFDRRMNTEAFF.

V usage is TRBV6-6 and J usage is TRBJ1-1, with D perhaps TRBD1 (5 bases). V gave up 2 bases and J gave up 4 bases, with 14 bases separating them. The CDR3 runs to 15 residues. CDR1 MNHNY and CDR2 SVGAGI come from the germline V gene (reference sequence). The CDR3 bases are TGTGCCAGCAGTTACCTCGAGTGGGGGAGCACTGAAGCTTTCTTT. Translated, it gives CASSYLEWGSTEAFF.